This T cell receptor beta chain emerged from a study of cytomegalovirus exposure and HLA in healthy donors. Of note for this clone: Its target is not known.

It was with 60 Vbeta and 13 Jbeta primers that the PCR ran. The table came from immunoSEQ multiplex PCR; TCRdb's copy has only in-frame clones and leaves some out. The sample has around 200,000 clones, roughly 80% seen once. The V gene end was trimmed by 6 bases and the J gene end by 5 bases; junction bases not matched to a gene: 7. This CDR3 spans 16 amino acids. CDR1 is MNHEY, CDR2 SMNVEV, per germline (reference sequence). Nominally healthy donors were sampled, though unrecorded immune exposures were likely. Study-level points and caveats: Accurate prediction of HLA-A and HLA-B alleles (for most subjects) was reportedly achieved from TCR beta sequences.

The sequence came from a woman aged 40 to 49 in good health and CMV-seronegative. The sample comprised PBMCs. V gene TRBV27 combines with J gene TRBJ2-2; TRBD1 matches at 12 bases. The CDR3 region has the DNA TGTGCCAGCAGCCACGGGACAGGGGGCCGGACCGGGGAGCTGTTTTTT. Its protein is CASSHGTGGRTGELFF.